The 14 T cell receptor beta chains listed next were all sequenced from one sample in a study of T and B cells in COVID-19 patients (TCRdb year 2020). Sequenced on an Illumina MiSeq. Multiplex PCR with BIOMED2 TRB-A/B primer pools was used to amplify TRB rearrangements. TCRdb ran its own pipeline on the public reads, namely fastp trimming at Q25 and MiXCR clone calling, and kept in-frame beta chains. Here each entry gathers all rows of one CDR3 protein and keeps the most common genes and DNA. Recorded for this sample are about 3,300 distinct CDR3 sequences; 28% of them occurred a single time. In total, the top ten clones hold approximately 64% of the sample. TRB repertoires were amplified using about 230-500 ng of genomic DNA isolated from blood. Sequencing used blood. These receptors came from a human donor with active COVID-19. The donor label of this sample is uncertain.

The chain employs TRBV4-3 and TRBJ1-2, with 8 bases that match TRBD1. Germline trimming cut 1 base from V and 1 base from J; bases unmatched to any gene: 5. CDR1 and CDR2 from the germline V gene are LGHNA and YSLEER. This CDR3 is 16 amino acids long. CDR3 coding DNA: TGCGCCAGCAGCCAAGTAGGAACAGGGGGTAACTATGGCTACACCTTC. Its protein product is CASSQVGTGGNYGYTF.

This clonotype qualifies as medium-sized (0.01 to 0.1%). V is TRBV19 and J is TRBJ2-7; 10 bases line up with TRBD1. V lost 4 bases, J lost 2 bases, and 5 bases stayed unmatched. The CDR3 loop spans 15 amino acids. Germline assignment: CDR1 LNHDA and CDR2 SQIVND (reference sequence). This chain's CDR3 is CASSSGDRGTYEQYF. The CDR3, as DNA: TGTGCCAGTAGTAGCGGGGACAGGGGTACCTACGAGCAGTACTTC.

Judged by abundance, this clonotype is medium-sized. The chain has TRBV12-3 or TRBV12-4 and TRBJ2-7; 10 nucleotides line up with TRBD2. Trimming took 5 bases from V and 4 from J; bases not matched to a gene: 11. The CDR3 totals 16 residues. The DNA of the CDR3 is TGTGCCAGCAGTCCAAAGCGGGGGGGCCTGATGTACGAGCAGTACTTC. Translating it yields CASSPKRGGLMYEQYF.

This clonotype was seen only a few times. The genes are TRBV9 and TRBJ2-1; TRBD1 matches 8 bases. The CDR3 totals 14 residues. The V and J ends lost 4 bases and 7 bases, in that order; junction bases with no gene match: 7. Per germline, CDR1 SGDLS and CDR2 YYNGEE. The chain's CDR3 is CASSNRQGRNEQFF. In DNA, the CDR3 is TGTGCCAGCAGCAACCGACAGGGGAGGAATGAGCAGTTCTTC.

This clonotype occurred a few times. The chain combines TRBV15 with TRBJ2-1, with 9 bases lining up with TRBD2. Germline values: CDR1 LNHNV, CDR2 YYDKDF (reference sequence). The CDR3 length is 15 residues. J was trimmed by 3 bases and V by 3 bases; bases with no gene match: 3. In DNA, the CDR3 is TGTGCCACCAGCAGTCGACTAGCGGTCTACAATGAGCAGTTCTTC. The encoded protein is CATSSRLAVYNEQFF.

A word on this clonotype: The junction and the germline gene differ at one end; a read error may be behind it. The rearrangement joins TRBV12-3 or TRBV12-4 to TRBJ2-7; weak D call: TRBD2 (6 bases). This CDR3 has 16 amino acids. This CDR3 reads CACSSPFGGEAYEQYF. The CDR3 region has the DNA TGTGCCTGCAGTTCTCCTTTCGGCGGGGAAGCCTACGAGCAGTACTTC.

This clonotype ranks as medium-sized. This rearrangement joins TRBV6-5 to TRBJ1-6; D possibly corresponds to TRBD1 (6 bases). The V end was cut by 5 bases, the J end by 11 bases, with 19 bases between. Germline assignment: CDR1 MNHEY and CDR2 SVGAGI. The CDR3 totals 15 residues. The CDR3 DNA follows: TGTGCCAGCAGTGCATCTCAGACAGGAATCGCACCCCTCCACTTT. It is translated as CASSASQTGIAPLHF.

The chain combines TRBV5-6 with TRBJ1-6; D is unresolved. V lost 2 bases and J 7 bases, leaving 10 bases between the germline ends. The V gene's germline CDR1 is SGHDT and CDR2 YYEEEE. The CDR3 is 14 residues long. The CDR3 here is CASSFSVGNSPLHF. Written as DNA, the CDR3 is TGTGCCAGCAGCTTTAGCGTAGGGAATTCACCCCTCCACTTT.

Comment on this clonotype: Sequence at one end of the junction differs from germline and may be a read error. The chain is built from TRBV18 and TRBJ1-5; TRBD1 might be the D (6 bases). In germline, CDR1 is KGHSH, CDR2 LQKENI. The CDR3 is 14 residues long. CDR3 nucleotide sequence: TGTGTCAGCTCACCACAGGGCGTCAATCAGCCCCAGCATTTT. This sequence encodes CVSSPQGVNQPQHF. Variable domain in full (rest from reference TRBV18 and TRBJ1-5): NAGVMQNPRHLVRRRGQEARLRCSPMKGHSHVYWYRQLPEEGLKFMVYLQKENIIDESGMPKERFSAEFPKEGPSILRIQQVVRGDSAAYFCVSSPQGVNQPQHFGDGTRLSIL.

This clonotype has only a few counts. The rearrangement joins TRBV27 to TRBJ2-7, with D perhaps assigned TRBD1 or TRBD2 (5 bases each). Trimming stripped 6 bases from V and 2 bases from J, with 17 bases between. Germline V gene lookup returns CDR1 MNHEY and CDR2 SMNVEV (reference sequence). This CDR3 has 15 amino acids. CDR3 residues: CASRGCSGPPYEQYF. As DNA, the CDR3 is TGTGCCAGCAGAGGGTGTTCGGGGCCACCCTACGAGCAGTACTTC.

The rearrangement links TRBV12-3 or TRBV12-4 to TRBJ2-1; 7 nucleotides match TRBD2. There are 16 residues in the CDR3. V dropped 7 bases and J dropped 0; count of bases not matched to a gene: 9. CDR3 loop: CASTKLGGVSYNEQFF. In nucleotides, the CDR3 is TGTGCCAGCACCAAGTTGGGGGGGGTCTCCTACAATGAGCAGTTCTTC.

The chain uses TRBV5-1 and TRBJ2-7; D uncertain. CDR3 length: 14 residues. Trimming cost V 0 bases and J 0 bases, with 7 bases left between them. Germline V gene lookup returns CDR1 SGHRS and CDR2 YFSETQ. CDR3 sequence (DNA): TGCGCCAGCAGCTTGGGGGGTAGCTCCTACGAGCAGTACTTC. This gives the protein CASSLGGSSYEQYF.

In its sample, this clonotype ranks as medium-sized. This chain connects TRBV29-1 to TRBJ1-1; D remains ambiguous. V was shortened by 7 bases and J by 3 bases, with 15 bases between the two germline ends. The germline V gene encodes CDR1 SQVTM and CDR2 ANQGSEA. This CDR3 comprises 13 residues. The CDR3 protein is CSGSGYRYTEAFF. In DNA form, the CDR3 reads TGCAGCGGATCCGGTTACAGATACACTGAAGCTTTCTTT.

The chain is built from TRBV20-1 and TRBJ2-2; D might be TRBD1 (6 bases). CDR1 and CDR2 (germline): DFQATT, SNEGSKA (reference sequence). The CDR3 has 14 residues. V was cut by 6 bases and J by 0 bases, with 11 bases left in between. This CDR3 is CSAKQGANTGELFF. The CDR3 DNA reads as TGCAGTGCCAAACAGGGCGCGAACACCGGGGAGCTGTTTTTT.